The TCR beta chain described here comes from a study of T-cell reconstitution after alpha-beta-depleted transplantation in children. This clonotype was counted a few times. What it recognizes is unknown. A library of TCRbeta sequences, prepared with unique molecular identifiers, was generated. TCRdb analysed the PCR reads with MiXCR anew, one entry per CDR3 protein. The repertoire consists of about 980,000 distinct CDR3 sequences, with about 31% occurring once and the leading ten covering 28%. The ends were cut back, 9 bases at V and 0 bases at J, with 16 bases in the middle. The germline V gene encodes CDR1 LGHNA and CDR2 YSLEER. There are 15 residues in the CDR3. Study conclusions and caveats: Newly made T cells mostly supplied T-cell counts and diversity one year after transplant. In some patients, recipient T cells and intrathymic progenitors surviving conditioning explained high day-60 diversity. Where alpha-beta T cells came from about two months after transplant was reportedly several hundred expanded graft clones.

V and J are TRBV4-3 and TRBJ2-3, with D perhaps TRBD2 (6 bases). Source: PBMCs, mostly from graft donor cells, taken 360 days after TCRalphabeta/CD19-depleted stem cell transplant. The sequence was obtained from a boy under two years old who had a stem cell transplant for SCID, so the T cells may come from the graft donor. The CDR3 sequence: CARDGGGLSTDTQYF. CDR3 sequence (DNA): TGCGCCAGGGACGGGGGTGGACTTAGCACAGATACGCAGTATTTT.